The rows below give T cell receptor beta chains drawn from one sample of a study of control samples from healthy donors and cancer patients. Assay: immunoSEQ multiplex PCR; the TCRdb copy retains only in-frame clones and omits some. The repertoire holds approximately 45,000 clones, with approximately 90% as singletons. Sequencing was carried out using PBMCs. The origin of the receptors is a woman in her 40s with head and neck cancer. Each CDR3 is given with its conserved first and last residue. D genes are given only for firm matches. Clone sizes are given selectively: once, few, many, or a class where the clone is expanded.

.,TRBJ2-6,.,TRBV7-3,16,CASSMAETAGANVLTF,TGTGCCAGCAGCATGGCTGAGACAGCTGGGGCCAACGTCCTGACTTTC
.,TRBJ1-1,.,TRBV19,15,CASSIEGLRSTEAFF,TGTGCCAGTAGTATTGAAGGCCTTAGGAGCACTGAAGCTTTCTTT
TRBD2,TRBJ2-3,.,TRBV5-1,17,CASSHWTSGTRTDTQYF,TGCGCCAGCAGCCACTGGACTAGCGGTACCCGCACAGATACGCAGTATTTT
TRBD2,TRBJ2-5,.,TRBV5-1,14,CASSVRRGRETQYF,TGCGCCAGCAGTGTTCGGCGGGGGAGGGAGACCCAGTACTTC
.,TRBJ1-2,.,TRBV6-5,15,CASSYSGGWDYGYTF,TGTGCCAGCAGTTACTCCGGGGGATGGGACTATGGCTACACCTTC
.,TRBJ2-3,.,TRBV5-1,16,CASSLSLGDGTDTQYF,TGCGCCAGCAGCTTGAGTCTCGGTGACGGCACAGATACGCAGTATTTT
TRBD1,TRBJ2-5,.,TRBV5-1,16,CASSSGQGRVGETQYF,TGCGCCAGCAGCTCGGGACAGGGAAGGGTAGGAGAGACCCAGTACTTC
.,TRBJ2-3,.,TRBV14,18,CASRGLPGPSRGTDTQYF,TGTGCCAGCAGAGGCCTCCCGGGACCATCCCGCGGCACAGATACGCAGTATTTT
TRBD2,TRBJ2-1,.,TRBV6-4,16,CASSGTSGAVYNEQFF,TGTGCCAGCAGTGGGACTAGCGGGGCCGTCTACAATGAGCAGTTCTTC
.,TRBJ1-1,.,TRBV6-1,17,CASSERGRSFRNTEAFF,TGTGCCAGCAGCGAAAGGGGCCGCAGCTTTAGGAACACTGAAGCTTTCTTT
TRBD2,TRBJ2-3,.,TRBV4-1,16,CASSQGLAGALDTQYF,TGCGCCAGCAGCCAAGGACTAGCGGGAGCCTTAGATACGCAGTATTTT
.,TRBJ2-3,few,TRBV11-2,15,CASRLSGRDTDTQYF,TGTGCCAGCAGGTTATCCGGGAGAGACACAGATACGCAGTATTTT
.,TRBJ2-1,.,TRBV5-1,15,CASSLSRVLHNEQFF,TGCGCCAGCAGCTTAAGTCGCGTGCTCCACAATGAGCAGTTCTTC
TRBD2,TRBJ2-7,.,TRBV7-6,15,CASSSLAGVGGEQYF,TGTGCCAGCAGCTCTCTAGCGGGAGTGGGTGGAGAGCAGTACTTC
.,TRBJ1-4,.,TRBV14,12,CASSPSREKLFF,TGTGCCAGCAGCCCGTCCAGAGAAAAACTGTTTTTT
.,TRBJ1-1,.,TRBV19,14,CASSTGDSPTEAFF,TGTGCCAGTAGTACAGGGGACTCCCCCACTGAAGCTTTCTTT
TRBD1,TRBJ1-1,once,TRBV29-1,16,CSAPQSGRGRFTEAFF,TGCAGCGCCCCTCAAAGCGGCAGGGGGCGATTCACTGAAGCTTTCTTT